The table lists the clone carrying this TCR beta chain with many counts. Its antigen is not identified. This record belongs to a study of blood T cells in healthy people across ages. A second about 6 to 11 cycle PCR used barcoded and J-beta primers. Every sample produced at least 3 million CDR3-containing paired-end reads. Each CDR3 protein is one row after TCRdb ran MiXCR on the 5' RACE reads. The top ten clones hold 15% to 19% of a sample with 630,000 or so distinct CDR3 sequences, 25% to 35% of them seen once. CDR3 length: 15 residues. V lost 2 bases to trimming and J lost 8 bases, with 16 bases between them. Germline V CDR1 and CDR2: MNHEY, SVGAGI. Study findings and constraints: With unsorted PBMCs, a conclusive comparison of naive versus antigen-experienced cells was not possible.

The specimen was blood. J is TRBJ2-1 and V is TRBV6-5, with D possibly being TRBD1 or TRBD2 (5 bases each). The sequence derives from a woman of 80 years or more in good health. DNA of the CDR3: TGTGCCAGCAGTTACCGAGGGGCTGCCACCCATGAGCAGTTCTTC. It yields the protein CASSYRGAATHEQFF.